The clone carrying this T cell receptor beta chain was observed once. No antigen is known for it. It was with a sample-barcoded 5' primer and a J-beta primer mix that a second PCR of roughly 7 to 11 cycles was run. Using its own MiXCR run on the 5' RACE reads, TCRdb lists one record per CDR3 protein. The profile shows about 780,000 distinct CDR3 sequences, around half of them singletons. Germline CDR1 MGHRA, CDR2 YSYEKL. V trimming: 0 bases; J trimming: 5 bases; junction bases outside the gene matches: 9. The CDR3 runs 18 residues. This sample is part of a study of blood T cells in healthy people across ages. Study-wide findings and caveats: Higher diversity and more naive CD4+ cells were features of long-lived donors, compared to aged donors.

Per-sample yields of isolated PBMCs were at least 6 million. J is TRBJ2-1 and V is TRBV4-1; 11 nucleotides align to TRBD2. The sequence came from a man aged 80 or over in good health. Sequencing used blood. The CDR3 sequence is CASSQEVLGLADNNEQFF. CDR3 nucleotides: TGCGCCAGCAGCCAAGAGGTGCTGGGACTAGCGGACAACAATGAGCAGTTCTTC.